The clone carrying this TCR beta chain was recorded a few times. The sample originates from a study of technical replicates of blood from a few donors. Produced via immunoSEQ multiplex PCR; TCRdb's table is partial and in-frame only. The data hold approximately 12,000 clones, with approximately 86% observed a single time. V gave up 6 bases and J gave up 5 bases; unmatched junction bases: 6. Germline V gene sequence: CDR1 MNHNS, CDR2 SASEGT. The CDR3 contains 15 residues. The material sequenced was PBMCs. The TCR originated in a human donor in good health. This rearrangement joins TRBV6-1 to TRBJ2-3, with TRBD2 identical over 12 bases. The CDR3 loop reads CASRRTSGVGDTQYF. The CDR3 DNA sequence: TGTGCCAGCAGGCGGACTAGCGGGGTGGGAGATACGCAGTATTTT.